One T cell receptor beta chain is described in this entry. This clone was observed a handful of times. What antigen it recognizes has not been identified. Per-base quality was not reported, and no clone a single base away is much larger than it. Patients with autoimmune disease history or receiving systemic immunosuppression were excluded from the trial. Peripheral blood for TCR sequencing was drawn from every dose cohort at baseline, at cycle 4 day 1 and at cycle 7 day 1. Samples came from an open-label, multicenter, first-in-human phase I dose-escalation trial of ivuxolimab. The trial enrolled adults with locally advanced or metastatic head and neck squamous cell, hepatocellular, melanoma or renal cell carcinoma. CD4+ and CD8+ T cells were sorted separately from peripheral blood before TCR sequencing. This specimen comes from a study of OX40 agonist ivuxolimab in advanced cancers. The study in broad terms: Ivuxolimab, which targeted the costimulatory receptor OX40 (CD134), was an agonistic, fully human IgG2 monoclonal antibody. Intravenous ivuxolimab was administered to patients every 2 weeks at six dose levels: 0.01, 0.1, 0.3, 1.5, 3 and 10 mg/kg. Among the roughly 50 dose-escalation patients, 19 had hepatocellular carcinoma, roughly 15 melanoma, 9 renal cell carcinoma and 9 head and neck cancer. In the dose-escalation cohort, 82.7% of patients were male, and the mean age was approximately 55 years, with a range of roughly 23 to 85. Prior anti-PD-1, anti-PD-L1 or anti-CTLA-4 therapy was permitted, and about 40% of dose-escalation patients had received checkpoint inhibitors. Partial responses were achieved by three dose-escalation patients, of whom one had hepatocellular carcinoma and two had cutaneous melanoma. Peripheral TCRbeta sequencing was intended to test whether TCR sequence diversity was altered and clonal T-cell expansion was caused by ivuxolimab. The paper covers the monotherapy dose-escalation part of the phase I ivuxolimab trial, which included N ≈ 50 patients. The study at large found these results: In the 0.1-3.0 mg/kg groups, partial responders were among the patients with the lowest normalized peripheral clonal expansion, particularly in CD8+ T cells. Low levels of normalized T-cell clonal expansion were also seen in some nonresponding patients. Antigen specificity was not determined for the clonally expanded peripheral T cells. Clonal expansion of both CD4+ and CD8+ blood T cells was observed from baseline to week 6 at doses 0.1 to 3.0 mg/kg. After ivuxolimab, more expanded clones were found on average in CD8+ T cells than in CD4+ T cells.

For sequencing of the TCRbeta CDR3 region, genomic DNA was extracted from the sorted cells. TCRbeta CDR3 regions were sequenced using the immunoSEQ Assay. The table was pulled from immuneACCESS by TCRdb, which kept in-frame rearrangements only. Such tables lose some clones; where checked, under half of the loss comes from unresolved V genes, and the rest has no known cause. The sample yields more than 25,000 clones; 70% to 80% were counted once. The top ten constitute approximately 30% of the sample. CDR1 DFQATT and CDR2 SNEGSKA were looked up in the germline V gene (reference sequence). V and J lose 6 bases and 11 bases, and a span of 10 bases separates them. The CDR3 contains 9 residues, cysteine and phenylalanine counted. The entry retains the CDR3 DNA only, 27 bases that are in frame from base 1.

The receptor chain draws on TRBV20-1 and TRBJ1-1; no D gene can be assigned with confidence. The sample was CD4+ or CD8+ T cells sorted from blood, taken in a trial of the OX40 agonist ivuxolimab. The source of this sequence is an adult with an advanced solid tumor such as melanoma, head and neck, liver or kidney cancer. The CDR3 corresponds to CSASLRAFF. The DNA is as follows: TGCAGTGCAAGCTTGAGGGCTTTCTTT.